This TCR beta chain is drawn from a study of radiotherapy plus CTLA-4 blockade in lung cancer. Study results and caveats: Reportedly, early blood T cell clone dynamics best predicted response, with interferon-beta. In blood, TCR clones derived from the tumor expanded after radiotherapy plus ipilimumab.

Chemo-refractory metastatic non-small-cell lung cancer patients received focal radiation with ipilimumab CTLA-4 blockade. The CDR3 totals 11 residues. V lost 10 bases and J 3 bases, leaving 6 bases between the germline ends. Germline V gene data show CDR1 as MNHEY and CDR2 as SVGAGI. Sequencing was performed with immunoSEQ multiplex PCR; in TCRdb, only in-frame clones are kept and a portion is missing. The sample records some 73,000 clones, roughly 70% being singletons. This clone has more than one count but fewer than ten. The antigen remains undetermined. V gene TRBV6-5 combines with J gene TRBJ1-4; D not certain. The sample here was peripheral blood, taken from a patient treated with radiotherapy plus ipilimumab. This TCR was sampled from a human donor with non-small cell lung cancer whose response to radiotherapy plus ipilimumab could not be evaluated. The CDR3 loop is CAIYPNEKLFF. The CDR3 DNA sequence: TGTGCCATCTACCCTAATGAAAAACTGTTTTTT.